This TCR beta chain stems from a study of blood T cell repertoires in COVID-19. The repertoire was sequenced with immunoSEQ multiplex PCR; TCRdb's copy has only in-frame clones and lacks some. The sample shows a few hundred thousand clones, approximately 82% of them seen only once. V lost 0 bases and J lost 6; bases outside the gene matches: 7. From germline, CDR1 is MNHNS and CDR2 SASEGT. The CDR3 is made up of 15 amino acids. Sequencing used peripheral blood. This clonotype originated in a man between 60 and 75 years old who had recovered from COVID-19. The chain employs TRBV6-1 and TRBJ1-2; 7 nucleotides match TRBD1. CDR3: CASSEALGGFDGYTF. The DNA for the CDR3 is TGTGCCAGCAGTGAAGCGCTAGGGGGCTTTGATGGCTACACCTTC.